Sequencing of this TCR beta chain was carried out in a study of cytomegalovirus exposure and HLA in healthy donors. There are 15 residues in the CDR3. Germline-derived CDR1 and CDR2 are SGHRS and YFSETQ. V was trimmed by 4 bases and J by 7 bases, leaving 17 bases between them. At sampling all donors were nominally healthy, likely with unrecorded immune exposures. PCR involved 60 Vbeta and 13 Jbeta primers. Measured with immunoSEQ multiplex PCR; TCRdb has only the in-frame clones, and not every one. This sample has some 170,000 clones, with roughly 76% found just once. V gene TRBV5-1 combines with J gene TRBJ2-2; D possibly corresponds to TRBD1 (5 bases). This TCR derives from a woman aged 18-29 years in good health and CMV-seropositive. Input material: PBMCs. The CDR3 nucleotides read TGCGCCAGCAGCGGAATTCCTACCCAGGGCGGGGAGCTGTTTTTT. Translation: CASSGIPTQGGELFF.